Included here is one TCR beta chain sequence, with context. What it binds is unknown. With 11 bases clipped from V and 1 base from J, the junction kept 17 bases outside the gene matches. CDR1 and CDR2 from the germline V gene are WSHSY and SAAADI. The CDR3 runs to 17 residues. The source of the sample is a study of T cell responses to AZD1222 COVID-19 vaccine. Study-wide results and caveats: An increase in Spike-specific TCR breadth and depth was observed after two AZD1222 doses.

Measured with immunoSEQ multiplex PCR; TCRdb has only the in-frame clones, and not every one. The table lists around 33,000 clones, approximately 90% of them singletons, with 45% in the top ten. The TCR comes from an adult in good health. Sequencing was performed on peripheral blood, taken on day 0 of AZD1222 vaccination. The rearrangement uses TRBV10-2 and TRBJ2-3, with 8 bases aligning to TRBD2. The CDR3: CASRIWGAGGGTDTQYF. The DNA for the CDR3 is TGCGCCTCCAGAATTTGGGGCGCGGGGGGAGGCACAGATACGCAGTATTTT.